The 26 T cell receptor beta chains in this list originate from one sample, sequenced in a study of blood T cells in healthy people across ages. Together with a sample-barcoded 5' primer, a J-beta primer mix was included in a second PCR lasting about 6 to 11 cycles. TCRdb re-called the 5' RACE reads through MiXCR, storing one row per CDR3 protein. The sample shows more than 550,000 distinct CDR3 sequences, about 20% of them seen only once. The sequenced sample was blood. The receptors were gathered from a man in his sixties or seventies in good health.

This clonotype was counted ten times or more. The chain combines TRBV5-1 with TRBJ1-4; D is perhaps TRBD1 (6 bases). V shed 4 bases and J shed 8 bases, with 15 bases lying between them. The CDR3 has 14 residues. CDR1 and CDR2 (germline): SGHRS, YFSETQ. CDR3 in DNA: TGCGCCAGCAGCGCGGGACACGGGAACGAAAAACTGTTTTTT. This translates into CASSAGHGNEKLFF.

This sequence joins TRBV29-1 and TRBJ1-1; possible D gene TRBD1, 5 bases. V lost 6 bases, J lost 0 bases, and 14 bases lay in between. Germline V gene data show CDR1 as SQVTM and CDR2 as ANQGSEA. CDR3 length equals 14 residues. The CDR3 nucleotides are TGCAGCGTCCCCGGGGCAGCCATGAACACTGAAGCTTTCTTT. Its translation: CSVPGAAMNTEAFF.

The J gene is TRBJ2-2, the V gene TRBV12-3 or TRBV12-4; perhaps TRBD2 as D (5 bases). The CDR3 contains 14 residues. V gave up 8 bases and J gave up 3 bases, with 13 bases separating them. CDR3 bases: TGTGCCAGCTCCGCGAGGGAATACACCGGGGAGCTGTTTTTT. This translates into CASSAREYTGELFF.

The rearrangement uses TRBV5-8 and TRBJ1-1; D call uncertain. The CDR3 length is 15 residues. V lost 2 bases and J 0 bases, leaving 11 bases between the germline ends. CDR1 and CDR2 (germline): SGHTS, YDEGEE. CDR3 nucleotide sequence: TGTGCCAGCAGCTTTCCGACCAGGTTGAACACTGAAGCTTTCTTT. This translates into CASSFPTRLNTEAFF.

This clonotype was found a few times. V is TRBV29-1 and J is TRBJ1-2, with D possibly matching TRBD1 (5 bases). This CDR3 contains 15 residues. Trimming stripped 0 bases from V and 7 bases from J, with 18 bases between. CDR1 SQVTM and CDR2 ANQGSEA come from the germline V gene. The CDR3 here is CSVEERQRERGGYTF. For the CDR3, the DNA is TGCAGCGTTGAAGAACGCCAGAGAGAAAGGGGTGGCTACACCTTC.

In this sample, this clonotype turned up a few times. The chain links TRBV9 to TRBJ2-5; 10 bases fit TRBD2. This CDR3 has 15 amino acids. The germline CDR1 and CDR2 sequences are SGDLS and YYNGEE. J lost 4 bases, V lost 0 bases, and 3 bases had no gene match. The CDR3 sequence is CASSVALAGRETQYF. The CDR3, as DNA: TGTGCCAGCAGCGTAGCACTAGCGGGGAGAGAGACCCAGTACTTC.

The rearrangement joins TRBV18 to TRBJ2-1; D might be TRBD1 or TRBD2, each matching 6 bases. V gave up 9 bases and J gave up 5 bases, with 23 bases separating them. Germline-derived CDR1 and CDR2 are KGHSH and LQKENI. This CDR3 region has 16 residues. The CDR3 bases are TGTGCCAGTTCGCCCCAGAGGGGGGAGTACAACAATGAGCAGTTCTTC. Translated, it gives CASSPQRGEYNNEQFF.

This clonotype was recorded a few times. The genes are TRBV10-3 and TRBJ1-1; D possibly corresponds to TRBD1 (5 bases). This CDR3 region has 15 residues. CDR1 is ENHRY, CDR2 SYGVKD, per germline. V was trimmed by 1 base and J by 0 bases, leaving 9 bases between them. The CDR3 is CAISEFDSMNTEAFF. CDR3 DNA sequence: TGTGCCATCAGTGAGTTCGACAGCATGAACACTGAAGCTTTCTTT.

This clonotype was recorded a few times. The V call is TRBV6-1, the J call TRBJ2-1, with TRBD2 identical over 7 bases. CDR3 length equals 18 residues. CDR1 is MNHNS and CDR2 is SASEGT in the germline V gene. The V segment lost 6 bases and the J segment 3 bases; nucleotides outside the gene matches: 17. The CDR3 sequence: CASSRGGGSLMLYNEQFF. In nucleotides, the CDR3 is TGTGCCAGCAGCCGCGGCGGGGGTTCCCTCATGCTCTACAATGAGCAGTTCTTC.

The CDR3 sequence: CASRRAGANYGYTF. For the CDR3, the DNA is TGTGCCAGCAGACGGGCCGGGGCTAACTATGGCTACACCTTC. The chain couples TRBV7-2 to TRBJ1-2; D unclear. The CDR3 consists of 14 residues. CDR1 SGHTA and CDR2 FQGNSA come from the germline V gene. V lost 6 bases, J lost 0 bases, and 11 bases lay in between. Full variable domain (remainder filled in from reference TRBV7-2 and TRBJ1-2): GAGVSQSPSNKVTEKGKDVELRCDPISGHTALYWYRQSLGQGLEFLIYFQGNSAPDKSGLPSDRFSAERTGGSVSTLTIQRTQQEDSAVYLCASRRAGANYGYTFGSGTRLTVV.

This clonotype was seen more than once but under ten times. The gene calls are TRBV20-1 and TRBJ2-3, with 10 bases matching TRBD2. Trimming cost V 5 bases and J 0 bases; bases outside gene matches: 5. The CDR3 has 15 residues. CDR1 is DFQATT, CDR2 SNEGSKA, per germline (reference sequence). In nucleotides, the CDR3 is TGCAGTGCTTTGAGCGGGAGGGCTAGCACAGATACGCAGTATTTT. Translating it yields CSALSGRASTDTQYF.

CDR3 nucleotide sequence: TGCAGTGCTAGAGATTGGAGGGTTTCAAAAGAGACCCAGTACTTC. Its protein is CSARDWRVSKETQYF. The rearrangement joins TRBV20-1 to TRBJ2-7, with D maybe TRBD2 (6 bases). The J call may be wrong; the DNA end is better matched by TRBJ2-5. The CDR3 covers 15 residues. Germline CDR1 DFQATT, CDR2 SNEGSKA (reference sequence).

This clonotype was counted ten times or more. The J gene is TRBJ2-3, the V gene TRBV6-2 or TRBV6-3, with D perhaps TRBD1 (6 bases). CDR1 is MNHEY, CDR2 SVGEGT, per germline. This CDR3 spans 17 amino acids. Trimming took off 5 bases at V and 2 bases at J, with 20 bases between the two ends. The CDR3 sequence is CASSLRGQWTDTDTQYF. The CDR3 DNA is TGTGCCAGCAGTCTACGCGGACAATGGACAGACACAGATACGCAGTATTTT.

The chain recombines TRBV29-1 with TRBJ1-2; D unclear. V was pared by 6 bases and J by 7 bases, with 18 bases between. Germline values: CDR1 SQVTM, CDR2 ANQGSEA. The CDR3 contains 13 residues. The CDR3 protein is CSVSYALQGGYTF. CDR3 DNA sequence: TGCAGCGTCTCATACGCCTTACAAGGTGGCTACACCTTC.

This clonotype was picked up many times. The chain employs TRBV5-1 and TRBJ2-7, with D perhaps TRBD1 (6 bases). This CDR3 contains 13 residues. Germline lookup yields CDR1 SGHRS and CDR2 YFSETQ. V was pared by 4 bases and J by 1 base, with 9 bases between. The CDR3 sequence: CASSLQGSYEQYF. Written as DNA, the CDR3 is TGCGCCAGCAGCCTACAGGGTTCCTACGAGCAGTACTTC.

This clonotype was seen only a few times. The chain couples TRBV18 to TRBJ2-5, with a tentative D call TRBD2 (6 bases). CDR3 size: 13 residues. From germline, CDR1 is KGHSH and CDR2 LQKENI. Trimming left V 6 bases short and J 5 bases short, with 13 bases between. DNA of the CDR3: TGTGCCAGCTCTCCCGGGACTCCCGAGACCCAGTACTTC. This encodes CASSPGTPETQYF.

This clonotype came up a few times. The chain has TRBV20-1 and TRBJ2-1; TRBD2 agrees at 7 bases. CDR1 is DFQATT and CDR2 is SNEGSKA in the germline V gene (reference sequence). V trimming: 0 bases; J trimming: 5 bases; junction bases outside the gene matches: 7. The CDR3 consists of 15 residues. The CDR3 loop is CSAREERGINNEQFF. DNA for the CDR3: TGCAGTGCTAGAGAGGAGCGGGGCATAAACAATGAGCAGTTCTTC.

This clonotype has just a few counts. The CDR3 region is CSALDIEAFF. In DNA, the CDR3 is TGCAGCGCTCTTGACATTGAAGCTTTCTTT. The chain joins TRBV29-1 to TRBJ1-1; D is unclear. Per germline, CDR1 SQVTM and CDR2 ANQGSEA. V gave up 7 bases and J gave up 7 bases, with 10 bases separating them. The CDR3 has 10 amino acids.

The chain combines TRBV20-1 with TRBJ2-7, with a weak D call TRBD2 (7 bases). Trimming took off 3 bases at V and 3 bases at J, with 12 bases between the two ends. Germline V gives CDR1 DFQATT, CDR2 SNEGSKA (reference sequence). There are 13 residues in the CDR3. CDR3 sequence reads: CSARGGAHYEQYV. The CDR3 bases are TGCAGTGCTAGGGGGGGGGCACACTACGAGCAGTACGTC.

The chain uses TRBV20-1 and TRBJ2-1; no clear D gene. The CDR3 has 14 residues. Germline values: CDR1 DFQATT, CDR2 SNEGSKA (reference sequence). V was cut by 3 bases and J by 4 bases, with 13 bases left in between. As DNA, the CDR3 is TGCAGTGCTAGGTCGGGCCTCCTATACAATGAGCAGTTCTTC. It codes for CSARSGLLYNEQFF.

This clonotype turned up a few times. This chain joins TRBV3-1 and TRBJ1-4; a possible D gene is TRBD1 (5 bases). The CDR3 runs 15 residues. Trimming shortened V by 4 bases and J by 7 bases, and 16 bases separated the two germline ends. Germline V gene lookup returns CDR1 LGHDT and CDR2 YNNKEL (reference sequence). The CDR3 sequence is CASSLRQMDGEKLFF. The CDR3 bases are TGTGCCAGCAGCCTTCGACAGATGGATGGTGAAAAACTGTTTTTT.

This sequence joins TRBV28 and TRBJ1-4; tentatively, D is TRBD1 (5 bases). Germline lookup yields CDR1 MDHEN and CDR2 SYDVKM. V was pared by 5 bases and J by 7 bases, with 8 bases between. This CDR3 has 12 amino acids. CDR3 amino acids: CASSGDLEKLFF. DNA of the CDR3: TGTGCCAGCAGTGGGGACCTTGAAAAACTGTTTTTT.

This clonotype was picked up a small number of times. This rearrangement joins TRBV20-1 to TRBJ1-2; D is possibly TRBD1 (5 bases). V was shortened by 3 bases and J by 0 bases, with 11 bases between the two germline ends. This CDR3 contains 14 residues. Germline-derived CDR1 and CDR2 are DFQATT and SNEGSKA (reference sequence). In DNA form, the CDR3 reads TGCAGTGCTAGGGGGGACGGATCTAACTATGGCTACACCTTC. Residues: CSARGDGSNYGYTF.

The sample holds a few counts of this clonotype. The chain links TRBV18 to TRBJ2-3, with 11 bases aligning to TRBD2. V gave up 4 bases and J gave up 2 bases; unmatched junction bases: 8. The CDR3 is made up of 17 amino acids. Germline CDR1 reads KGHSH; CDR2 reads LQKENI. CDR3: CASSQRLAGLTTDTQYF. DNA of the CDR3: TGTGCCAGCTCACAACGACTAGCGGGGCTAACCACAGATACGCAGTATTTT.

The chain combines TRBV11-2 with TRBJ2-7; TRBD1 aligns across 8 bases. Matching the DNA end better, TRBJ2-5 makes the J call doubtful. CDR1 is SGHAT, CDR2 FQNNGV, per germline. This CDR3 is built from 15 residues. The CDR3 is CASSLTVQGAETQYF. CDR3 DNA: TGTGCCAGCAGCTTAACCGTCCAGGGGGCCGAGACCCAGTACTTC.

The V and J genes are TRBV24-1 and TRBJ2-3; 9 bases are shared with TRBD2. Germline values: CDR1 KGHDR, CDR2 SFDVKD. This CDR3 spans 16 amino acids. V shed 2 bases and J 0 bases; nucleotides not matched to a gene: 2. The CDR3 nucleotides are TGTGCCACCAGTGATTCTAGCGGGATGAGCACAGATACGCAGTATTTT. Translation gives CATSDSSGMSTDTQYF.